Listed below are T cell receptor beta chains from one sample, sequenced in a study of blood T cells in healthy people across ages. TCRdb reprocessed the 5' RACE reads via MiXCR and lists one record per CDR3 protein. The sample contains roughly 1.6 million distinct CDR3 sequences, about 35% of which appear only once. The material sequenced was blood. Receptor source: a woman in her 30s in good health. The CDR3 runs from the conserved cysteine through the conserved F or W. D genes are given only for firm matches. Some rows have no size entry. The others give once, few or many, or a class for an expanded clone.

j_gene	v_gene	abundance	d_gene	CDR3aa	CDR3nt
TRBJ1-1	TRBV3-1	-	-	CASRADIMNTEAFF	TGTGCCAGCAGGGCGGACATTATGAACACTGAAGCTTTCTTT
TRBJ2-5	TRBV2	-	-	CASSDKTRSYQETQYF	TGTGCCAGCAGTGATAAGACTAGATCGTACCAAGAGACCCAGTACTTC
TRBJ2-1	TRBV5-1	few	-	CASSLAPAGYNEQFF	TGCGCCAGCAGCTTGGCCCCGGCTGGCTACAATGAGCAGTTCTTC
TRBJ2-7	TRBV5-1	-	TRBD2	CASRASSGPSYEQYF	TGCGCCAGCAGGGCCTCTAGCGGTCCATCCTACGAGCAGTACTTC
TRBJ2-5	TRBV11-2	few	-	CASSYPSGAGETQYF	TGTGCCAGCAGCTACCCCTCAGGGGCAGGAGAGACCCAGTACTTC
TRBJ2-3	TRBV29-1	-	-	CSVEDLQGQDTQYF	TGCAGCGTTGAAGATCTGCAGGGTCAAGATACGCAGTATTTT
TRBJ1-6	TRBV12-3/TRBV12-4	few	TRBD1	CASSQRQGGSYNSPLHF	TGTGCCAGCAGTCAGAGACAGGGTGGGTCCTATAATTCACCCCTCCACTTT
TRBJ2-2	TRBV4-1	few	TRBD2	CASSQGWGREVVGELFF	TGCGCCAGCAGCCAAGGCTGGGGGCGGGAGGTCGTAGGGGAGCTGTTTTTT
TRBJ2-7	TRBV24-1	-	-	CATSAPGRDEQYF	TGTGCCACCAGTGCCCCGGGTAGGGATGAGCAGTACTTC
TRBJ2-7	TRBV6-1	few	-	CASKSPQEGHYEQYF	TGTGCCAGCAAATCCCCCCAGGAGGGGCACTACGAGCAGTACTTC
TRBJ2-7	TRBV28	-	-	CASSGSGSLSYEQYF	TGTGCCAGCAGTGGATCGGGATCTCTCTCCTACGAGCAGTACTTC
TRBJ2-1	TRBV5-6	-	TRBD1	CTSSLGTGDKQFF	TGTACCAGCAGTCTTGGGACAGGGGATAAGCAGTTCTTC
TRBJ2-2	TRBV5-1	-	-	CASSLDRTQTGELFF	TGCGCCAGCAGCTTGGACAGGACACAGACCGGGGAGCTGTTTTTT
TRBJ2-1	TRBV7-6	-	-	CASSASMREQFF	TGTGCCAGCAGCGCAAGCATGCGGGAGCAGTTCTTC
TRBJ2-5	TRBV3-1	few	-	CASSTSGEFGETQYF	TGTGCCAGCAGCACCTCCGGGGAGTTTGGAGAGACCCAGTACTTC
TRBJ2-2	TRBV7-8	-	-	CASSLYRGSGELFF	TGTGCCAGCAGCTTATATCGGGGGTCCGGGGAGCTGTTTTTT
TRBJ2-1	TRBV5-4	-	TRBD2	CASSTSGRDTYNEQFF	TGTGCCAGCAGCACAAGCGGGAGAGACACCTACAATGAGCAGTTCTTC
TRBJ1-5	TRBV30	-	-	CAFNVASQPQHF	TGTGCCTTCAACGTAGCGAGCCAGCCCCAGCATTTT
TRBJ1-1	TRBV3-1	-	-	CASSPTLTENTEAFF	TGTGCCAGCAGCCCAACCTTGACTGAGAACACTGAAGCTTTCTTT
TRBJ2-1	TRBV11-2	-	-	CASSSIGLGGNVQFF	TGTGCCAGCAGCTCAATAGGACTAGGGGGCAATGTGCAGTTCTTC
TRBJ2-3	TRBV5-5	-	TRBD2	CASSLGIKGLAGGATDTQYF	TGTGCCAGCAGCTTGGGCATTAAAGGACTAGCGGGAGGCGCCACAGATACGCAGTATTTT
TRBJ1-6	TRBV6-1	-	-	CASSRRPQSSYNSPLHF	TGTGCCAGCAGCAGAAGACCCCAGAGCTCCTATAATTCACCCCTCCACTTT
TRBJ2-3	TRBV5-5	-	-	CASSHDRARTDTQYF	TGTGCCAGCAGCCATGACAGAGCCCGCACAGATACGCAGTATTTT